The clone carrying this T cell receptor beta chain has ten or more counts. Its antigen is not known. UMIs were added to TCR cDNA along with a universal primer site when it was made by 5'RACE template switching. TCRdb reprocessed the 5' RACE reads with MiXCR, giving one entry per CDR3 protein. The table records some 250,000 distinct CDR3 sequences, 6.9% of them present only once. The record originates from a study of T cells after yellow fever vaccination. Overall study: Fractions low in cell number were prepared with SMART-Seq v4 Ultra Low Input.

The CDR3 sequence is 14 residues long. Trimming removed 6 bases from V and 4 bases from J; junction bases left unmatched: 4. Whole-study findings and limits: Most clones from primary vaccination were detected again post-booster (roughly 95% CD4, about 88% CD8).

This TCR came from a man between 25 and 39 years old who received the YFV17D yellow fever vaccine. The material sequenced was CD4+ T cells sorted from PBMCs, taken 15 days after the yellow fever booster vaccination. This sequence joins TRBV12-3 or TRBV12-4 and TRBJ2-1, with 9 bases matching TRBD2. The CDR3 DNA sequence: TGTGCCAGCAGCAAGACTAGCGGTTACAATGAGCAGTTCTTC. Residues: CASSKTSGYNEQFF.